This T cell receptor (beta chain) came from a study of PD-1 blockade in classical Hodgkin lymphoma. Regarding the study as a whole: In CD4+ cells, TCR diversity went up significantly by C4D1, but in CD8+ cells it did not. Differences between repertoires have undefined causes, possibly disease activity or prior therapy. For complete responders, baseline diversity was comparable to that of newly diagnosed patients. Compared with healthy donors, newly diagnosed patients reportedly showed lower baseline TCR diversity.

Documented time point: cycle 4 day 1 (C4D1), after 5 to 7 weeks of nivolumab. All patients experienced relapse after autologous stem cell transplantation, and brentuximab vedotin exposure was variable. Magnetic negative selection purified CD4+ T cells from thawed PBMCs. TCRdb's copy holds only in-frame clones and misses some; the assay was immunoSEQ multiplex PCR. Here the sample spans about 30,000 clones, around 83% being singletons. The CDR3 is 13 residues long. Germline V gene lookup returns CDR1 MGHRA and CDR2 YSYEKL. Trimming cost V 0 bases and J 7 bases, with 4 bases left between them. Concerning this clone itself: Its antigen is not identified.

V is TRBV4-1 and J is TRBJ1-6; D unclear. The sample here was CD4+ T cells from blood, taken before the fourth cycle of nivolumab. The receptor's source is a human donor with classical Hodgkin lymphoma. The CDR3 bases are TGCGCCAGCAGCCAAGACCCAAATTCACCCCTCCACTTT. Residues: CASSQDPNSPLHF.